This TCR beta chain was recorded in a study of glioma-infiltrating T cells after dendritic cell vaccination. This CDR3 is built from 16 residues. Trimming took 3 bases from V and 9 from J; bases not matched to a gene: 15. In germline, CDR1 is SNHLY, CDR2 FYNNEI. Generated by immunoSEQ multiplex PCR, the TCRdb table keeps only in-frame clones and is missing some. The sample yields 50,000 to 80,000 clones, roughly four fifths seen once. The chain has TRBV2 and TRBJ1-1, with TRBD1 identical over 8 bases. Specimen: blood, collected before dendritic cell vaccination. The sequence derives from a human donor with glioblastoma. The CDR3 loop reads CASSDPQGGQGWKAFF. CDR3 in DNA: TGTGCCAGCAGTGATCCTCAAGGAGGACAGGGATGGAAAGCTTTCTTT.